This is a list of T cell receptor beta chains from one sample in a study of cytomegalovirus exposure and HLA in healthy donors. Produced via immunoSEQ multiplex PCR; TCRdb's table is partial and in-frame only. The sample records 200,000 or so clones, almost 85% being singletons. Source material: PBMCs. These receptors were obtained from a boy between 10 and 17 years old in good health and CMV-seronegative. Both conserved end residues are part of each CDR3. Fields, in order: clone size, J gene, D gene, V gene, CDR3 protein, CDR3 DNA. The D gene is left open where the match is weak. Clone size is given for some rows only: seen once, a few or many times, or a class if the clone is expanded.

abundance: -; j_gene: TRBJ2-7; d_gene: -; v_gene: TRBV6-1; CDR3aa: CASSVDLGGGAQYF; CDR3nt: TGTGCCAGCAGTGTCGACCTGGGGGGGGGCGCGCAGTACTTC
abundance: -; j_gene: TRBJ2-2; d_gene: TRBD1; v_gene: TRBV5-6; CDR3aa: CASSRRDRVNAGELFF; CDR3nt: TGTGCCAGCAGCCGACGCGACAGGGTGAACGCCGGGGAGCTGTTTTTT
abundance: -; j_gene: TRBJ2-1; d_gene: -; v_gene: TRBV10-2; CDR3aa: CASSELGRGGNEQFF; CDR3nt: TGCGCCAGCAGTGAGCTGGGCAGGGGTGGGAATGAGCAGTTCTTC
abundance: -; j_gene: TRBJ1-1; d_gene: TRBD1; v_gene: TRBV7-9; CDR3aa: CASALLQGEDTEAFF; CDR3nt: TGTGCCAGCGCTTTACTACAGGGGGAGGATACTGAAGCTTTCTTT
abundance: -; j_gene: TRBJ1-2; d_gene: -; v_gene: TRBV2; CDR3aa: CASTSTGPYYGYTF; CDR3nt: TGTGCCAGCACCTCGACAGGTCCCTACTATGGCTACACCTTC
abundance: -; j_gene: TRBJ2-1; d_gene: -; v_gene: TRBV27; CDR3aa: CASSFPMAGHDEQFF; CDR3nt: TGTGCCAGCAGTTTCCCCATGGCGGGGCACGATGAGCAGTTCTTC
abundance: few; j_gene: TRBJ2-5; d_gene: TRBD2; v_gene: TRBV11-2; CDR3aa: CASSRGGSETQYF; CDR3nt: TGTGCCAGCAGTCGGGGGGGTTCGGAGACCCAGTACTTC
abundance: -; j_gene: TRBJ2-7; d_gene: TRBD2; v_gene: TRBV7-3; CDR3aa: CASSLRGGPKVEQYF; CDR3nt: TGTGCCAGCAGCTTACGCGGGGGGCCAAAGGTCGAGCAGTACTTC
abundance: -; j_gene: TRBJ2-3; d_gene: -; v_gene: TRBV28; CDR3aa: CASSRQESSTDTQYF; CDR3nt: TGTGCCAGCAGTCGACAGGAATCAAGCACAGATACGCAGTATTTT
abundance: -; j_gene: TRBJ2-7; d_gene: -; v_gene: TRBV5-1; CDR3aa: CASSSDPGSSYEQYF; CDR3nt: TGCGCCAGCAGTTCTGACCCTGGGAGCTCCTACGAGCAGTACTTC
abundance: -; j_gene: TRBJ1-1; d_gene: -; v_gene: TRBV12-5; CDR3aa: CASGFGAVTEAFF; CDR3nt: TGTGCTAGTGGTTTCGGCGCGGTCACTGAAGCTTTCTTT
abundance: -; j_gene: TRBJ1-5; d_gene: TRBD1; v_gene: TRBV28; CDR3aa: CASSWDRGLSSNQPQHF; CDR3nt: TGTGCCAGCAGTTGGGACAGGGGGCTGTCGAGCAATCAGCCCCAGCATTTT
abundance: -; j_gene: TRBJ1-5; d_gene: -; v_gene: TRBV5-1; CDR3aa: CASSLGQANQPQHF; CDR3nt: TGCGCCAGCAGCTTGGGGCAGGCAAATCAGCCCCAGCATTTT
abundance: -; j_gene: TRBJ2-1; d_gene: -; v_gene: TRBV29-1; CDR3aa: CSVVARSYNEQFF; CDR3nt: TGCAGCGTTGTAGCGAGGTCCTACAATGAGCAGTTCTTC
abundance: -; j_gene: TRBJ1-5; d_gene: -; v_gene: TRBV11-2; CDR3aa: CASSLVAGQPQHF; CDR3nt: TGTGCCAGCAGCTTAGTGGCAGGGCAGCCCCAGCATTTT
abundance: -; j_gene: TRBJ1-5; d_gene: TRBD1; v_gene: TRBV27; CDR3aa: CASSLTGVNQPQHF; CDR3nt: TGTGCCAGCAGTTTAACAGGGGTAAATCAGCCCCAGCATTTT
abundance: -; j_gene: TRBJ2-3; d_gene: -; v_gene: TRBV6-1; CDR3aa: CASSPPEYF; CDR3nt: TGTGCCAGCAGCCCTCCGGAGTATTTT
abundance: few; j_gene: TRBJ2-7; d_gene: TRBD2; v_gene: TRBV6-1; CDR3aa: CASRPSGSSYEQYF; CDR3nt: TGTGCCAGCCGTCCGAGCGGGAGCTCCTACGAGCAGTACTTC
abundance: once; j_gene: TRBJ2-7; d_gene: TRBD1; v_gene: TRBV28; CDR3aa: CASSPSTGTGGYEQYF; CDR3nt: TGTGCCAGCAGTCCCTCAACCGGGACAGGTGGCTACGAGCAGTACTTC
abundance: -; j_gene: TRBJ1-5; d_gene: -; v_gene: TRBV4-1; CDR3aa: CASSQDAGQWGDQHQHF; CDR3nt: TGCGCCAGCAGCCAAGATGCCGGACAATGGGGGGATCAGCACCAGCATTTT
abundance: -; j_gene: TRBJ1-1; d_gene: -; v_gene: TRBV7-8; CDR3aa: CASSHTQAEAFF; CDR3nt: TGTGCCAGCAGCCACACCCAGGCCGAAGCTTTCTTT
abundance: -; j_gene: TRBJ2-7; d_gene: TRBD1; v_gene: TRBV19; CDR3aa: CASSILRQGSYEQYF; CDR3nt: TGTGCCAGTAGTATCCTAAGACAGGGCTCCTACGAGCAGTACTTC
abundance: -; j_gene: TRBJ2-5; d_gene: -; v_gene: TRBV27; CDR3aa: CASSLVEGGAETQYF; CDR3nt: TGTGCCAGCAGTTTAGTGGAGGGAGGAGCGGAGACCCAGTACTTC
abundance: -; j_gene: TRBJ1-1; d_gene: -; v_gene: TRBV7-6; CDR3aa: CASSNSGWGGTNTEAFF; CDR3nt: TGTGCCAGCAGCAACTCCGGATGGGGGGGGACGAACACTGAAGCTTTCTTT
abundance: -; j_gene: TRBJ1-1; d_gene: -; v_gene: TRBV18; CDR3aa: CASSPPGGVNTEAFF; CDR3nt: TGTGCCAGCTCACCCCCGGGGGGCGTTAACACTGAAGCTTTCTTT
abundance: -; j_gene: TRBJ2-1; d_gene: TRBD2; v_gene: TRBV4-2; CDR3aa: CASSQVERGLAGDETYNEQFF; CDR3nt: TGTGCCAGCAGCCAAGTAGAGAGAGGACTAGCGGGAGACGAGACCTACAATGAGCAGTTCTTC
abundance: -; j_gene: TRBJ2-7; d_gene: -; v_gene: TRBV2; CDR3aa: CASRYQGAGEQYF; CDR3nt: TGTGCCAGCAGATACCAAGGTGCGGGCGAGCAGTACTTC
abundance: -; j_gene: TRBJ2-6; d_gene: -; v_gene: TRBV6-1; CDR3aa: CASREQVSSLSGANVLTF; CDR3nt: TGTGCCAGCAGGGAACAGGTGTCTAGCCTCTCTGGGGCCAACGTCCTGACTTTC
abundance: -; j_gene: TRBJ2-3; d_gene: TRBD1; v_gene: TRBV6-5; CDR3aa: CASTSTGEYTDTQYF; CDR3nt: TGTGCCAGCACGTCGACAGGGGAGTATACAGATACGCAGTATTTT
abundance: -; j_gene: TRBJ1-2; d_gene: -; v_gene: TRBV11-2; CDR3aa: CASSPGHNYGYTF; CDR3nt: TGTGCCAGCAGCCCGGGACATAACTATGGCTACACCTTC
abundance: -; j_gene: TRBJ2-3; d_gene: TRBD2; v_gene: TRBV19; CDR3aa: CASRMGDGSSGVTFTDTQYF; CDR3nt: TGTGCCAGCCGGATGGGCGACGGGTCTAGCGGGGTGACATTCACAGATACGCAGTATTTT
abundance: -; j_gene: TRBJ2-3; d_gene: -; v_gene: TRBV28; CDR3aa: CASSQDTQYF; CDR3nt: TGTGCCAGCAGCCAAGATACGCAGTATTTT
abundance: -; j_gene: TRBJ2-5; d_gene: -; v_gene: TRBV7-2; CDR3aa: CASSHVPGTYQETQYF; CDR3nt: TGTGCCAGCAGCCACGTTCCGGGAACTTACCAAGAGACCCAGTACTTC
abundance: -; j_gene: TRBJ1-3; d_gene: -; v_gene: TRBV4-3; CDR3aa: CASSPTTGWGGNTIYF; CDR3nt: TGCGCCAGCAGCCCGACGACAGGTTGGGGTGGAAACACCATATATTTT
abundance: -; j_gene: TRBJ2-1; d_gene: -; v_gene: TRBV30; CDR3aa: CAWSSGCVQFF; CDR3nt: TGTGCCTGGAGTAGCGGTTGCGTGCAGTTCTTC
abundance: -; j_gene: TRBJ2-2; d_gene: -; v_gene: TRBV4-1; CDR3aa: CASSQDRMAEITGELFF; CDR3nt: TGCGCCAGCAGCCAAGATAGGATGGCGGAGATCACCGGGGAGCTGTTTTTT
abundance: -; j_gene: TRBJ1-1; d_gene: -; v_gene: TRBV5-4; CDR3aa: CASSLAGGRAEAFF; CDR3nt: TGTGCCAGCAGCTTGGCCGGCGGCCGGGCTGAAGCTTTCTTT